The clone carrying this TCR beta chain has more than one count but fewer than ten. Its cognate antigen is unknown. TCRdb ran MiXCR on the RT-PCR reads and lists one entry per CDR3 protein. Found here are a few hundred thousand distinct CDR3 sequences, 12% to 15% of them singletons; the top ten hold 11%. This sample was taken from a study of response to subunit inactivated influenza vaccine. Whole-study results and caveats: Each seasonal flu vaccination may recruit only limited new T cells, authors suggested.

The CDR3 extends over 15 amino acids. V shed 4 bases, J shed 4 bases, and the junction held 5 bases outside the gene matches. Here the sequenced sample was PBMCs from blood, taken 11 to 12 days after vaccination. The sequence was obtained from a man aged 45 to 65 who received an inactivated influenza vaccine. This chain connects TRBV12-3 or TRBV12-4 to TRBJ2-7, with 12 nucleotides matching TRBD2. The CDR3 DNA follows: TGTGCCAGCAGTTGGCCTAGCGGGGGGGTTTACGAGCAGTACTTC. Protein sequence: CASSWPSGGVYEQYF.